This T cell receptor (beta chain) emerged from a study of blood T cell repertoires in COVID-19. The V end was cut by 5 bases, the J end by 1 base, with 8 bases between. The length of the CDR3 is 13 residues. The data were produced by immunoSEQ multiplex PCR, yet TCRdb's version contains in-frame clones alone and is incomplete. The table has 150,000 to 200,000 clones, about four fifths seen once. The sequenced material came from peripheral blood. The chain has TRBV12-3 or TRBV12-4 and TRBJ1-2; a possible D gene is TRBD1 (5 bases). This sequence originates from a man aged 55-75 years with active or convalescent COVID-19. In DNA, the CDR3 is TGTGCCAGCAGTCACGACAGTAACTATGGCTACACCTTC. Protein product: CASSHDSNYGYTF.